Listed below are T cell receptor beta chains from one sample, sequenced in a study of cytomegalovirus exposure and HLA in healthy donors. Profiling relied on immunoSEQ multiplex PCR, and the TCRdb table lists in-frame clones only, not all of them. The table lists over 200,000 clones, around 88% of them singletons. Sequences were obtained from PBMCs. All receptors come from a woman aged 18 to 35 in good health and CMV-seronegative. The CDR3 runs from the conserved cysteine through the conserved F or W. Fields, in order: J gene, D gene, V gene, clone size, CDR3 protein, CDR3 DNA. The D gene is left open where the match is weak. Rows may omit the clone size; those that give it use once, few, many or a size class.

TRBJ2-3,TRBD2,TRBV10-3,-,CAIRSGTSGDTQYF,TGTGCCATCAGGTCCGGGACTAGCGGTGATACGCAGTATTTT
TRBJ2-1,-,TRBV7-9,-,CASSLAREQFF,TGTGCCAGCAGCTTAGCCCGTGAGCAGTTCTTC
TRBJ2-7,-,TRBV4-2,-,CASSQGLGGTYEQYF,TGTGCCAGCAGCCAAGGTCTCGGAGGGACCTACGAGCAGTACTTC
TRBJ1-1,-,TRBV4-3,-,CASSPDVRGEAFF,TGCGCCAGCAGCCCGGATGTCAGGGGAGAAGCTTTCTTT
TRBJ2-1,-,TRBV2,-,CASSDSRLFAEQFF,TGTGCCAGCAGTGATTCTAGGCTGTTTGCTGAGCAGTTCTTC
TRBJ2-7,-,TRBV9,-,CARRGGTTKTYEQYF,TGTGCCAGGAGGGGGGGGACTACCAAAACCTACGAGCAGTACTTC
TRBJ1-4,-,TRBV11-2,-,CASSGGRGATNEKLFF,TGTGCCAGCAGCGGGGGGAGAGGAGCAACTAATGAAAAACTGTTTTTT
TRBJ1-1,TRBD1,TRBV6-5,-,CASSLTGGTEAFF,TGTGCCAGCAGTTTGACAGGGGGCACTGAAGCTTTCTTT
TRBJ2-7,-,TRBV7-9,once,CASSLGLGASYEQYF,TGTGCCAGCAGCTTAGGCCTGGGGGCAAGCTACGAGCAGTACTTC
TRBJ2-1,-,TRBV7-8,-,CASSLGGAPLNEQFF,TGTGCCAGCAGCCTGGGCGGGGCGCCCCTAAATGAGCAGTTCTTC
TRBJ2-5,TRBD1,TRBV18,-,CASSPGQGETQYF,TGTGCCAGCTCACCAGGACAGGGGGAGACCCAGTACTTC
TRBJ2-7,TRBD1,TRBV6-5,-,CASVDRGHEQYF,TGTGCCAGCGTAGACAGGGGGCACGAGCAGTACTTC
TRBJ2-2,-,TRBV2,-,CASSETWQGGRELFF,TGTGCCAGCAGTGAGACTTGGCAGGGGGGTAGGGAGCTGTTTTTT
TRBJ1-1,TRBD1,TRBV29-1,-,CSGDRGRGSEAFF,TGCAGCGGGGACAGGGGGCGCGGCTCTGAAGCTTTCTTT
TRBJ2-3,TRBD2,TRBV10-3,-,CAIKPSTSGAADTQYF,TGTGCCATCAAACCCTCGACTAGCGGAGCCGCAGATACGCAGTATTTT
TRBJ2-1,-,TRBV27,-,CASSFAGGYNEQFF,TGTGCCAGCAGTTTTGCAGGGGGGTACAATGAGCAGTTCTTC
TRBJ2-7,-,TRBV13,-,CASSLGSYEQYF,TGTGCCAGCAGCTTAGGTTCCTACGAGCAGTACTTC
TRBJ1-1,-,TRBV7-2,-,CASSPLGGGTEAFF,TGTGCCAGCAGCCCCCTGGGCGGGGGGACTGAAGCTTTCTTT
TRBJ2-7,TRBD1,TRBV18,-,CASSASGTELEQYF,TGTGCCAGCTCCGCCTCCGGGACAGAGTTAGAGCAGTACTTC
TRBJ2-5,-,TRBV5-1,-,CASSLVAPTGETQYF,TGCGCCAGCAGCTTGGTGGCCCCTACGGGGGAGACCCAGTACTTC
TRBJ2-7,TRBD2,TRBV30,-,CAWSAGLAASYEQYF,TGTGCCTGGAGTGCGGGACTAGCGGCTTCCTACGAGCAGTACTTC
TRBJ1-2,-,TRBV6-6,once,CASTLPRGGYTF,TGTGCCAGCACCCTCCCCCGGGGTGGCTACACCTTC
TRBJ2-3,-,TRBV5-8,-,CASSFTAVPLDTQYF,TGTGCCAGCAGCTTCACCGCGGTCCCACTCGATACGCAGTATTTT
TRBJ2-7,TRBD1,TRBV7-6,-,CASSTGQGDEQYF,TGTGCCAGCAGCACCGGGCAGGGGGACGAGCAGTACTTC
TRBJ1-5,TRBD1,TRBV6-6,-,CASSRDRYSNQPQHF,TGTGCCAGCAGTCGGGACAGATATAGCAATCAGCCCCAGCATTTT
TRBJ1-6,-,TRBV19,-,CASRIRGGSPGNSPLHF,TGTGCCAGTCGAATACGAGGAGGGAGTCCCGGCAATTCACCCCTCCACTTT
TRBJ2-7,TRBD1,TRBV7-6,-,CASSLGQGPNYEQYF,TGTGCCAGCAGCTTAGGACAGGGCCCGAACTACGAGCAGTACTTC
TRBJ2-1,TRBD2,TRBV6-5,-,CASSYAGGIYNEQFF,TGTGCCAGCAGTTACGCGGGAGGGATATACAATGAGCAGTTCTTC
TRBJ2-7,-,TRBV7-9,-,CASSRIAYEQYF,TGTGCCAGCAGCCGCATAGCCTACGAGCAGTACTTC
TRBJ2-4,TRBD2,TRBV19,-,CASSIDRLAAGAKNIQYF,TGTGCCAGTAGTATAGACAGACTAGCGGCCGGAGCCAAAAACATTCAGTACTTC
TRBJ1-2,-,TRBV27,-,CASSPLQGANYGYTF,TGTGCCAGCAGTCCACTACAGGGAGCTAACTATGGCTACACCTTC
TRBJ2-6,TRBD1,TRBV18,-,CASSPLQGPGANVLTF,TGTGCCAGCTCACCGTTACAGGGGCCTGGGGCCAACGTCCTGACTTTC
TRBJ1-2,TRBD1,TRBV7-9,-,CSSSFKLVPGQGAQGYTF,TGTTCCAGCAGCTTTAAACTCGTCCCGGGACAGGGGGCGCAAGGCTACACCTTC
TRBJ2-1,-,TRBV7-9,-,CASSLGWGAYNEQFF,TGTGCCAGCAGCTTGGGTTGGGGGGCCTACAATGAGCAGTTCTTC
TRBJ2-1,-,TRBV5-5,-,CASSLAEIIYNEQFF,TGTGCCAGCAGCTTGGCTGAGATCATCTACAATGAGCAGTTCTTC